The entry below describes one TCR beta chain. This specimen comes from a study of shared clonotypes between healthy human individuals. Nashville, Tennessee was home to all donors, each a Caucasian adult. The CDR3 covers 13 residues. Germline CDR1 is MNHEY and CDR2 is SMNVEV (reference sequence). Trimming cost V 3 bases and J 6 bases, with 12 bases left between them. Sequencing was performed with immunoSEQ multiplex PCR; in TCRdb, only in-frame clones are kept and a portion is missing. There are 550,000 to 800,000 clones in the sample; about nine tenths occur only once, and about 34% lies in the top ten.

The chain links TRBV27 to TRBJ2-7, with D unclear. Source material: memory CD8+ T cells from PBMCs. Stated subset: CD45RO+ cells pooled with CCR7-negative TemRA cells. The source is a man between 18 and 35 years old in good health. Some clones in this sample may be carry-over from other donors' samples. The CDR3 nucleotides are TGTGCCAGCAGTTTCAGGACCGGAGTCGAGCAGTACTTC. Protein sequence: CASSFRTGVEQYF.